Shown below are 16 T cell receptor beta chains from a single sample sequenced in a study of early T cells in non-severe SARS-CoV-2 infection. MiXCR, applied by TCRdb to the 5' RACE reads, yields one record per CDR3 protein. The sample lists roughly 93,000 distinct CDR3 sequences; under 15% were seen once. Sequenced sample: whole blood. These receptors all stem from an adult who was a healthcare worker with PCR-confirmed SARS-CoV-2 infection or an uninfected control (not recorded which).

This clonotype was seen a handful of times. V gene TRBV24-1 combines with J gene TRBJ2-1, with D unclear. V dropped 2 bases and J dropped 6 bases, with 10 bases sitting between them. Germline lookup yields CDR1 KGHDR and CDR2 SFDVKD. This CDR3 is 14 amino acids long. The CDR3 protein is CATSDSIWINEQFF. The CDR3 DNA reads TGTGCCACCAGTGATTCGATCTGGATCAATGAGCAGTTCTTC.

V and J are TRBV7-9 and TRBJ2-5, with a weak D call TRBD2 (5 bases). Germline-derived CDR1 and CDR2 are SEHNR and FQNEAQ (reference sequence). The CDR3 contains 14 residues. V lost 3 bases to trimming and J lost 2 bases, with 10 bases between them. CDR3 protein: CASSLERQQETQYF. The DNA of the CDR3 is TGTGCCAGCAGCTTGGAGCGGCAGCAAGAGACCCAGTACTTC.

This clonotype showed up many times. V and J are TRBV7-2 and TRBJ1-1, with no clear D. Germline V gives CDR1 SGHTA, CDR2 FQGNSA. The length of the CDR3 is 15 residues. Trimming stripped 0 bases from V and 5 bases from J, with 13 bases between. CDR3 loop: CASSLAGSSLTEAFF. The CDR3 nucleotides are TGTGCCAGCAGCTTAGCAGGATCATCTTTAACTGAAGCTTTCTTT.

This clonotype showed up just a few times. The genes are TRBV14 and TRBJ2-6; the D gene could be TRBD1 or TRBD2 (6 bases each). This CDR3 comprises 19 residues. CDR1 is SGHDN, CDR2 FVKESK, per germline. Trimming cost V 1 base and J 3 bases, with 19 bases left between them. The CDR3 here is CASSQGIGGAFFGANVLTF. In nucleotides, the CDR3 is TGTGCCAGCAGCCAAGGAATCGGGGGCGCTTTCTTTGGGGCCAACGTCCTGACTTTC. Using reference TRBV14 and TRBJ2-6 for the parts outside the CDR3, the full variable domain is EAGVTQFPSHSVIEKGQTVTLRCDPISGHDNLYWYRRVMGKEIKFLLHFVKESKQDESGMPNNRFLAERTGGTYSTLKVQPAELEDSGVYFCASSQGIGGAFFGANVLTFGAGSRLTVL.

The table lists this clonotype with a few counts. The V and J genes are TRBV6-5 and TRBJ2-5, with TRBD2 identical over 7 bases. V trimming: 6 bases; J trimming: 4 bases; junction bases outside the gene matches: 8. The germline V gene has CDR1 MNHEY and CDR2 SVGAGI. The CDR3 sequence is 14 residues long. The CDR3 DNA follows: TGTGCCAGCAGAAATCGACTAGCATCAGAGACCCAGTACTTC. Its protein product is CASRNRLASETQYF.

This clonotype was counted many times. The chain is built from TRBV24-1 and TRBJ1-2; unclear D gene. Germline assignment: CDR1 KGHDR and CDR2 SFDVKD. V gave up 3 bases and J gave up 4 bases, with 5 bases separating them. The CDR3 is made up of 12 amino acids. The CDR3 spells CATSDARYGYTF. The CDR3 bases are TGTGCCACCAGTGATGCCCGCTATGGCTACACCTTC.

The chain is built from TRBV9 and TRBJ1-1, with D possibly matching TRBD1 (5 bases). CDR1 and CDR2 from the germline V gene are SGDLS and YYNGEE. The CDR3 runs 12 residues. V lost 3 bases and J lost 11, with 14 bases in between. CDR3 nucleotide sequence: TGTGCCAGCAGCGGGCAGGGAGTGGAGGCTTTCTTT. It encodes CASSGQGVEAFF.

This clonotype was detected a few times. V and J are TRBV12-3 or TRBV12-4 and TRBJ1-2; 7 positions agree with TRBD1. The ends lost 10 bases at V and 9 bases at J; junction bases unmatched: 8. The CDR3 length is 11 residues. The CDR3 DNA follows: TGTGCCACCTGGACAGGTTCCAGCTACACCTTC. This sequence encodes CATWTGSSYTF.

This clonotype was seen a handful of times. The chain carries TRBV7-2 and TRBJ1-2, with D perhaps matching TRBD1 (6 bases). Germline CDR1 is SGHTA and CDR2 is FQGNSA. Between the trimmed V and J ends, which lost 7 bases and 7 bases, there was a span of 16 bases. CDR3 length equals 13 residues. CDR3 amino acids: CASIEYRAAGYTF. CDR3 DNA: TGTGCCAGCATCGAATACAGGGCGGCTGGCTACACCTTC. The full variable domain, with the rest looked up from reference TRBV7-2 and TRBJ1-2, is GAGVSQSPSNKVTEKGKDVELRCDPISGHTALYWYRQSLGQGLEFLIYFQGNSAPDKSGLPSDRFSAERTGGSVSTLTIQRTQQEDSAVYLCASIEYRAAGYTFGSGTRLTVV.

This clonotype was observed a few times. V usage is TRBV12-3 or TRBV12-4 and J usage is TRBJ1-2; D uncertain. V lost 5 bases and J 4 bases, leaving 11 bases between the germline ends. The CDR3 has 13 amino acids. CDR3: CASSRTEAYGYTF. CDR3 in DNA: TGTGCCAGCAGTCGGACGGAAGCCTATGGCTACACCTTC.

This clonotype was counted once. The chain recombines TRBV12-5 with TRBJ1-1; unclear D gene. Germline-derived CDR1 and CDR2 are LGHNT and FRNRAP. This CDR3 region has 12 residues. The ends were cut back, 6 bases at V and 1 base at J, with 6 bases in the middle. CDR3 DNA sequence: TGTGCTAGTGGGTCCAGGAACACTGAAGCTTTCTTT. Translated: CASGSRNTEAFF.

This clonotype showed up just a few times. V is TRBV5-6 and J is TRBJ2-7, with a weak D call TRBD1 (5 bases). This CDR3 region has 14 residues. CDR1 SGHDT and CDR2 YYEEEE come from the germline V gene. V shed 2 bases and J shed 2 bases, with 11 bases lying between them. The CDR3 DNA reads as TGTGCCAGCAGCTTTGGACACACTACCTACGAGCAGTACGTC. It encodes CASSFGHTTYEQYV.

The chain joins TRBV2 to TRBJ2-7; 8 bases line up with TRBD1. Germline V gene data show CDR1 as SNHLY and CDR2 as FYNNEI. The CDR3 extends over 15 amino acids. V trimming: 6 bases; J trimming: 3 bases; junction bases outside the gene matches: 10. The CDR3 DNA reads TGTGCCAGCAGGGACCCAGGGGGCGTTGGCTACGAGCAGTACGTC. It translates to CASRDPGGVGYEQYV.

V is TRBV7-2 and J is TRBJ2-3; D not resolved. From germline, CDR1 is SGHTA and CDR2 FQGNSA. There are 14 residues in the CDR3. V was cut by 5 bases and J by 4 bases, with 13 bases left in between. The CDR3 nucleotides are TGTGCCAGCAGCAAGGGTAGTTTATCAGATACGCAGTATTTT. Encoded protein: CASSKGSLSDTQYF.

Notes on this clonotype: The junction and the germline gene differ at one end; a read error may be behind it. The genes are TRBV7-8 and TRBJ2-3, with D possibly matching TRBD2 (7 bases). CDR3 size: 15 residues. Germline V lookup: CDR1 SGHVS, CDR2 FQNEAQ. The CDR3 DNA is TGTGTCAGCAGCCTAGAGGGGGGGCGCCCAGATACGCAGTATTTT. It translates to CVSSLEGGRPDTQYF.

The chain recombines TRBV20-1 with TRBJ2-2; the match to TRBD2 covers 8 bases. CDR1 is DFQATT and CDR2 is SNEGSKA in the germline V gene (reference sequence). CDR3 length: 16 residues. The V and J ends lost 3 bases and 0 bases, in that order; junction bases with no gene match: 6. In DNA, the CDR3 is TGCAGTGCTAGTTCTGCGGGGGGCGCGAACACCGGGGAGCTGTTTTTT. It is translated as CSASSAGGANTGELFF.